This T cell receptor beta chain emerged from a study of Ad26.COV2.S vaccination and SARS-CoV-2 variants. Study-level background: The COV1001 Ad26.COV2.S trial arm included the donor. Study-level findings and limits: Placebo and vaccine recipients had non-spike TCR breadth that was similar. It is possible that the TCR breadth and depth analyses underestimated the total T cell responses.

Treatment of the sample: about 20 received Ad26.COV2.S at low or high dose, single or two shots; about 5 received placebo; per-sample allocation not given. The study sampled participants on day 63 after the first vaccine or placebo injection. A Boston adult aged 18-55 years was the donor. The CDR3 is 15 amino acids. Trimming removed 5 bases from V and 4 bases from J; junction bases left unmatched: 6. Germline V gene sequence: CDR1 MNHEY, CDR2 SVGEGT. TCRdb's table, derived via immunoSEQ multiplex PCR, lists solely in-frame clones and lacks some. The table shows some 320,000 clones, with around 84% occurring only once. About this clone: What it recognizes is unknown.

This chain connects TRBV6-2 or TRBV6-3 to TRBJ2-5, with 11 bases aligning to TRBD2. Sequences were derived from peripheral blood, sampled in a trial of Ad26.COV2.S vaccine versus placebo. This receptor was taken from a person aged 18-60 years who received the Ad26.COV2.S COVID-19 vaccine or a placebo. CDR3 protein: CASSQQTSGVETQYF. CDR3 nucleotide sequence: TGTGCCAGCAGTCAACAGACTAGCGGGGTAGAGACCCAGTACTTC.